The TCR beta chain described here comes from a study of identical twins. Study-wide results and limits: High-abundance cord blood beta clonotypes had fewer insertions; memory repertoires showed none.

All of the donors were Caucasians in good health. With respect to this clonotype: What it recognizes is unknown.

Using its own MiXCR run on the 5' RACE reads, TCRdb lists one record per CDR3 protein. The sample has 690,000 or so distinct CDR3 sequences; 8.5% to 9% are singletons. The CDR3 length is 15 residues. With 4 bases removed from V and 0 bases from J, the gap between germline ends came to 11 bases. From germline, CDR1 is SGDLS and CDR2 YYNGEE. The same specimen was also included in a second study, on yellow fever vaccine responses in identical twins. From that study: The authors reported partly convergent, partly personalized vaccine responses in identical twins.

V gene TRBV9 combines with J gene TRBJ2-1, with D possibly TRBD2 on 5 matching bases. The sequenced material came from PBMCs. This clonotype originated in a woman aged 18 to 35 in good health. The CDR3 spells CASSLDLSSYNEQFF. The CDR3 DNA follows: TGTGCCAGCAGCCTGGACTTGAGCTCCTACAATGAGCAGTTCTTC.